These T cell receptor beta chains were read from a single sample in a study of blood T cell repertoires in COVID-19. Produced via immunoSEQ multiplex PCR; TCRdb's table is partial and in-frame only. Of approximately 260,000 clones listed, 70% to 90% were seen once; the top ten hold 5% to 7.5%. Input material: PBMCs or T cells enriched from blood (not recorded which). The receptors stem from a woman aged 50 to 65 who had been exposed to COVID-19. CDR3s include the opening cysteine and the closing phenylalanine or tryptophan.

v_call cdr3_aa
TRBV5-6 CASSLLRNTEAFF
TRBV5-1 CASSLVTAPGGYGYTF
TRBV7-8 CASRPDRGTEAFF
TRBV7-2 CASSSGGTEKYEQYF
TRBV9 CASSPGWTGRTEAFF
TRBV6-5 CASSPSYRLEAFF
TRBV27 CASSPNSRAYGYTF
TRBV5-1 CASKRGGQNTGELFF
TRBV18 CASSPVRDRVNEQFF
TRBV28 CASRQGVSGYTF
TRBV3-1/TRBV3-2 CASSQLISGGAYNTGELFF
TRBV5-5 CASSPTGTGNTEAFF
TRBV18 CASSPPGTENEKLFF
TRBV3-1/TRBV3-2 CASSQGQAGNTEAFF
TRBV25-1 CASSHWGGALNQPQHF
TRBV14 CASSQDLGPSGNTIYF
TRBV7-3 CASSPSGGYNEQFF
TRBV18 CASSDSAGANVLTF
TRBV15 CATSRGQGGSDTQYF
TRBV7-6 CASSLGTGGRFSSGNTIYF
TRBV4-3 CASSQDAVTRQYF
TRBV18 CASSPYQGANTGELFF
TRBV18 CASSPAGAAGNTIYF
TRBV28 CASSGDRGNPGANVLTF
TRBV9 CASSVSGGTQETQYF
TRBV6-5 CASTSLGSAKETQYF
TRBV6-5 CASGGQRLTEQYF
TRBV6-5 CASSNRDKKETQYF
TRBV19 CASSSDRGRGTEAFF
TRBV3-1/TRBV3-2 CASSQGLQGTGNTEAFF
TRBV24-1 CATGGFDEQFF
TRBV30 CAWSPPGQGIYGYTF
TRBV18 CASSPGGPPLYTIYF
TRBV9 CASSVAAGGLNTEAFF
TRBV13 CASSRGTGAFPPGSNTEAFF
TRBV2 CASSERGSYEQYF
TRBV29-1 CSVVGGTGGTEAFF
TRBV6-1 CASSEIIQGANGYTF
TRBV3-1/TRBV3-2 CASSPRTSGSGILNTGELFF
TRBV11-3 CASSSSSGANVLTF
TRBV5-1 CASSFEGARDTQYF
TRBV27 CASFQRDRLNTEAFF
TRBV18 CASSPRQPAYNEQFF
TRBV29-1 CSVARTSGGGETQYF
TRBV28 CASSFGKLEAFF
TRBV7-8 CASSLARGNTEAFF
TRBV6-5 CASSPREDTEAFF
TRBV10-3 CATLTEDLNEQFF
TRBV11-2 CASSSSLEYYGYTF
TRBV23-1 CASSQSQDSSYNSPLHF
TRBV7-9 CASSLRGQGYGYTF